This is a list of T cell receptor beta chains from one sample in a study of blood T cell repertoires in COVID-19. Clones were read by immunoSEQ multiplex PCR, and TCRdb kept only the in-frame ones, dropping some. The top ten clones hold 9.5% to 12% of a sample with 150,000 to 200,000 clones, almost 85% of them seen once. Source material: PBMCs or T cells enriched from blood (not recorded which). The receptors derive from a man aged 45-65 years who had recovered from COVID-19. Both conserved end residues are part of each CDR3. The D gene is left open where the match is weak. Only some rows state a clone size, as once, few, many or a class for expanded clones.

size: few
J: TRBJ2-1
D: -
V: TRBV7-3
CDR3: CASSPRGTYNNEQFF
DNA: TGTGCCAGCAGCCCCCGCGGTACTTATAACAATGAGCAGTTCTTC

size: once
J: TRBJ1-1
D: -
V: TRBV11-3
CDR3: CASSPGGRPYTEAFF
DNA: TGTGCCAGCAGCCCCGGAGGACGCCCCTACACTGAAGCTTTCTTT

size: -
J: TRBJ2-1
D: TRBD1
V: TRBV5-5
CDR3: CASSFAIVGQGRDNEQFF
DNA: TGTGCCAGCAGCTTTGCGATCGTGGGACAGGGGAGGGACAATGAGCAGTTCTTC

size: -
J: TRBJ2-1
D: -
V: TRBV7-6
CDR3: CASSLATPWAGNEQFF
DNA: TGTGCCAGCAGCTTAGCGACCCCCTGGGCTGGTAATGAGCAGTTCTTC

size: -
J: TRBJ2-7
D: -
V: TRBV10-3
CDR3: CAISEVRAQGVPYEQYF
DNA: TGTGCCATCAGTGAGGTTAGGGCCCAGGGCGTCCCCTACGAGCAGTACTTC

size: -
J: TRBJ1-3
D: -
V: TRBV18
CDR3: CASSHGRISSGNTIYF
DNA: TGTGCCAGCTCTCATGGGAGGATTAGCTCTGGAAACACCATATATTTT

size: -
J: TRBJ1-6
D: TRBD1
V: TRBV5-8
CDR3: CASSPRQGSGLNSPLHF
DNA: TGTGCCAGCAGCCCTAGACAGGGATCAGGCCTGAATTCACCCCTCCACTTT

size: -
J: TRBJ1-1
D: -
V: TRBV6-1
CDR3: CASSEGFRASGTEAFF
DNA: TGTGCCAGCAGTGAAGGTTTCAGGGCTTCGGGCACTGAAGCTTTCTTT

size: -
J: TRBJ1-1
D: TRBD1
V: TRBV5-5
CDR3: CASSLVPGGVTEAFF
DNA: TGTGCCAGCAGCTTGGTACCAGGGGGAGTTACTGAAGCTTTCTTT

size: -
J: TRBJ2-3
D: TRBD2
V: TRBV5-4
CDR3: CASSVGGRRSDTQYF
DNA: TGTGCCAGCAGCGTCGGGGGGAGACGGTCAGATACGCAGTATTTT

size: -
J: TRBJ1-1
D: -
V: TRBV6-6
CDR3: CASVRNTEAFF
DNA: TGTGCCAGCGTGAGGAACACTGAAGCTTTCTTT

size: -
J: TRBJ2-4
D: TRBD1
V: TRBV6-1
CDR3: CASSEGGQGNIQYF
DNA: TGTGCCAGCAGTGAAGGAGGACAGGGGAACATTCAGTACTTC

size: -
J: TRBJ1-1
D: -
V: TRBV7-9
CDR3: CASSLRGETEAFF
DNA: TGTGCCAGCAGCTTGCGGGGGGAGACTGAAGCTTTCTTT

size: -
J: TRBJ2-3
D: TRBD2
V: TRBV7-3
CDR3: CASSPQLAGVIDTQYF
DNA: TGTGCCAGCAGCCCTCAGTTAGCGGGGGTTATAGATACGCAGTATTTT

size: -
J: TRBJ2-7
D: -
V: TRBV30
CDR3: CAWSGQGGYEQYF
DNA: TGTGCCTGGAGTGGTCAGGGGGGATACGAGCAGTACTTC

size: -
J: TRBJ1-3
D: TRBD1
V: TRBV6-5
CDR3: CASKQGVSSGNTIYF
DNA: TGTGCCAGTAAACAGGGGGTTAGCTCTGGAAACACCATATATTTT

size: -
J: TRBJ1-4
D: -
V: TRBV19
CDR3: CASMELVGEKLFF
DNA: TGTGCCAGTATGGAACTAGTCGGCGAAAAACTGTTTTTT

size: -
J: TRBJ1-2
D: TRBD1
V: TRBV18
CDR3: CASSPLADRGPHNYGYTF
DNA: TGTGCCAGCTCACCACTAGCGGACAGGGGTCCCCATAACTATGGCTACACCTTC

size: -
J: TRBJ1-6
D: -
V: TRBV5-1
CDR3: CASSLTYRANSPLHF
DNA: TGCGCCAGCAGCTTGACGTACAGGGCTAATTCACCCCTCCACTTT

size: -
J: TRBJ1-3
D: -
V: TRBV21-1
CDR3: CASSNEGTVSGNTIYF
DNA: TGTGCCAGCAGCAACGAAGGGACAGTCTCTGGAAACACCATATATTTT

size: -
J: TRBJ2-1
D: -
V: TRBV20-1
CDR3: CSATYNEQFF
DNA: TGCAGTGCCACCTACAATGAGCAGTTCTTC

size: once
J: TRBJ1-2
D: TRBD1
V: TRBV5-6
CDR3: CASSLVGQKAFYNYGYTF
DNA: TGTGCCAGCAGCTTGGTGGGACAGAAAGCCTTTTATAACTATGGCTACACCTTC

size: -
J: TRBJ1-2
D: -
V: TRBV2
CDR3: CASTLGGVGYTF
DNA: TGTGCCAGCACCCTGGGGGGTGTGGGCTACACCTTC

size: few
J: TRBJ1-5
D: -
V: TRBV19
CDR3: CASRAEQGSNQPQHF
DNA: TGTGCCAGTAGAGCAGAACAGGGTAGCAATCAGCCCCAGCATTTT

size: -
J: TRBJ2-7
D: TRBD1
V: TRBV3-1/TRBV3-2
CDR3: CASSQGRGQGYEQYF
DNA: TGTGCCAGCAGCCAAGGAAGGGGACAGGGGTACGAGCAGTACTTC

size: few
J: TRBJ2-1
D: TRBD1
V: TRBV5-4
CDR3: CASRGTGGNNEQFF
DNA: TGTGCCAGCAGAGGGACAGGGGGAAACAATGAGCAGTTCTTC

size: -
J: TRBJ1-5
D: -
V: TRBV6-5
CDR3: CASSYSAGGNQPQHF
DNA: TGTGCCAGCAGTTACTCAGCAGGGGGCAATCAGCCCCAGCATTTT

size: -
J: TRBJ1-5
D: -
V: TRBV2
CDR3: CASSDPVVNQPQHF
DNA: TGTGCCAGCAGTGATCCTGTAGTCAATCAGCCCCAGCATTTT

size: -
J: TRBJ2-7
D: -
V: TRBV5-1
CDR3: CASSLEGAPSSYEQYF
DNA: TGCGCCAGCAGCTTGGAAGGGGCCCCGAGCTCCTACGAGCAGTACTTC

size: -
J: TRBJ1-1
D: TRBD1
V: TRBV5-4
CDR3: CASSRGQGTEAFF
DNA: TGTGCCAGCAGCCGTGGACAGGGCACTGAAGCTTTCTTT

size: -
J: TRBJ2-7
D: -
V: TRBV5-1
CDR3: CASSPDTGYEQYF
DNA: TGCGCCAGCAGCCCCGACACAGGCTACGAGCAGTACTTC

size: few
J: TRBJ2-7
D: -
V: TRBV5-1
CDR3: CASSPQGSYEQYF
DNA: TGCGCCAGCAGCCCACAGGGTTCGTACGAGCAGTACTTC

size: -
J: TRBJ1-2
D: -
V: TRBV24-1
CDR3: CATSEPGISYGYTF
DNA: TGTGCCACCAGTGAACCGGGGATCTCATATGGCTACACCTTC

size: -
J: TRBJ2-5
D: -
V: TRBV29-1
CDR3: CSVEVSDTRGTQYF
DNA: TGCAGCGTTGAAGTTAGTGATACGAGAGGGACCCAGTACTTC

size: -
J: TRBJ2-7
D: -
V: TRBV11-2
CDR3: CASSLGYTGPYEQYF
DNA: TGTGCCAGCAGCTTAGGGTACACAGGGCCCTACGAGCAGTACTTC

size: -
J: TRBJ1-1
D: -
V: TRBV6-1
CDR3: CASSEAGGVGTEAFF
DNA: TGTGCCAGCAGTGAAGCGGGGGGGGTAGGAACTGAAGCTTTCTTT

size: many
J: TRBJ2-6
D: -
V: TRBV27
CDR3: CASSPIQGTGANVLTF
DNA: TGTGCCAGCAGTCCGATTCAGGGAACTGGGGCCAACGTCCTGACTTTC

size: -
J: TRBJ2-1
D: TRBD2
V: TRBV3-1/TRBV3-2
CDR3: CASSPIAGGSSEQFF
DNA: TGTGCCAGCAGCCCAATAGCGGGAGGTTCGTCCGAGCAGTTCTTC

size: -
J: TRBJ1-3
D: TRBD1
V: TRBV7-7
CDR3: CASSEAGTGTGNTIYF
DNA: TGTGCCAGCAGCGAAGCAGGGACAGGGACTGGAAACACCATATATTTT

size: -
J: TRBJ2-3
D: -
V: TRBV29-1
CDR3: CSAGFTSTDTQYF
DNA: TGCAGCGCCGGCTTTACTAGCACAGATACGCAGTATTTT

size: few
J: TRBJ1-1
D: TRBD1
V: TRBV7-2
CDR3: CASSLWTGKNTEAFF
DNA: TGTGCCAGCAGCCTCTGGACAGGGAAGAACACTGAAGCTTTCTTT

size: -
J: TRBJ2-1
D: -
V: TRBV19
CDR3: CASRDYNEQFF
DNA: TGTGCCAGTCGAGATTACAATGAGCAGTTCTTC

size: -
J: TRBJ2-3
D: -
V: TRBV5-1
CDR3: CASTTWDFPSTDTQYF
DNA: TGCGCCAGCACTACTTGGGACTTCCCTAGCACAGATACGCAGTATTTT

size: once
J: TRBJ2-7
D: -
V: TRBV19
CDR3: CASSSRESYEQYF
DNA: TGTGCCAGTAGTTCCCGCGAAAGCTACGAGCAGTACTTC

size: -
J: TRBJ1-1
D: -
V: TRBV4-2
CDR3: CASSQGGVNTEAFF
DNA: TGTGCCAGCAGCCAAGGCGGGGTGAACACTGAAGCTTTCTTT

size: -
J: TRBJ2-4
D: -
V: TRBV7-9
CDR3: CASSTSGGLGPKNIQYF
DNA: TGTGCCAGCAGTACCTCGGGCGGTCTGGGGCCTAAAAACATTCAGTACTTC

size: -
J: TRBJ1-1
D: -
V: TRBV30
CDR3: CAWRVPGARTEAFF
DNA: TGTGCCTGGAGGGTCCCAGGGGCGAGAACTGAAGCTTTCTTT

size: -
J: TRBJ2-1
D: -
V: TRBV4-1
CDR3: CASSQGLATYNEQFF
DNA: TGCGCCAGCAGCCAAGGTCTAGCCACCTACAATGAGCAGTTCTTC

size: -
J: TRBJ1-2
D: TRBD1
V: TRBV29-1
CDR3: CSDSGTGVHFYGYTF
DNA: TGCAGCGATTCCGGGACAGGGGTCCATTTCTATGGCTACACCTTC

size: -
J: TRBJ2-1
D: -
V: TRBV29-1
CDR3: CSSATGDEQFF
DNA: TGCAGCAGCGCTACGGGGGATGAGCAGTTCTTC

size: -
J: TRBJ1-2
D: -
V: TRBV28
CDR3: CASSLVGSGGYLDTF
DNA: TGTGCCAGCAGTTTAGTGGGGAGTGGAGGGTATCTTGACACCTTC

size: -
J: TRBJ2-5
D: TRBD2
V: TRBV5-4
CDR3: CASSLRLAGGGETQYF
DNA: TGTGCCAGCAGCTTGCGGCTAGCGGGAGGGGGAGAGACCCAGTACTTC

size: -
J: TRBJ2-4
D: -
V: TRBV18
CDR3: CASSPPLGAPAKNIQYF
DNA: TGTGCCAGCTCACCACCGCTGGGGGCGCCGGCCAAAAACATTCAGTACTTC